Listed here is a single TCR beta chain. This sample was taken from a study of blood T cell repertoires in COVID-19. The CDR3 covers 16 residues. Germline V gives CDR1 LNHDA, CDR2 SQIVND (reference sequence). Unmatched junction bases numbered 8, after V lost 0 bases and J lost 7 bases. Original methodology: Using reference gene primer amplification, nucleated cell counts were estimated. The table came from immunoSEQ multiplex PCR; TCRdb's copy has only in-frame clones and leaves some out. That table furnishes V, J and clone size, whereas the DNA furnished D and trimming. The sample has some 220,000 clones, about 93% seen once.

The chain carries TRBV19 and TRBJ1-5; 8 nucleotides match TRBD1. The sequence was collected from a man aged 25-45 years with COVID-19, enrolled during active disease. Sequencing was carried out using peripheral blood. The CDR3 loop is CASSIDPGQGRQPQHF. CDR3 in DNA: TGTGCCAGTAGTATAGATCCCGGACAGGGAAGGCAGCCCCAGCATTTT.